The table lists the clone carrying this T cell receptor beta chain with many counts. Using unique molecular identifiers, the investigators prepared the TCRbeta library. Via MiXCR, TCRdb re-called the PCR reads, giving one row per CDR3 protein. The sample has some 550,000 distinct CDR3 sequences, 23% seen once; the top ten hold less than 15%. The data stem from a study of T-cell reconstitution after alpha-beta-depleted transplantation in children. The sample was PBMCs, mostly from graft donor cells, taken 360 days after TCRalphabeta/CD19-depleted stem cell transplant. This TCR was recovered from a boy under three years old who had a stem cell transplant for acute myeloid leukemia, so the T cells may come from the graft donor.

The CDR3 bases are TGTGCCAGCAGTTTAGGAGCAAGGGGCTACGAGCAGTACTTC. It encodes CASSLGARGYEQYF. V and J are TRBV12-3 or TRBV12-4 and TRBJ2-7; a weak D match, TRBD1 (5 bases). The CDR3 runs 14 residues. V was pared by 1 base and J by 3 bases, with 10 bases between.